This T cell receptor (beta chain) came from a study of T cell changes during pregnancy in multiple sclerosis. In this sample, this clone turned up once. Repertoires were generated with immunoSEQ multiplex PCR, while TCRdb's copy carries only in-frame clones and drops some. The sample contains tens of thousands of clones, approximately 90% of which appear only once. The CDR3 is made up of 15 amino acids. Germline loops: CDR1 KGHSH, CDR2 LQKENI. Trimming cost V 3 bases and J 3 bases; bases outside gene matches: 4. The sequence was collected from a female donor with multiple sclerosis, enrolled in a pregnancy study. The sequencing here drew on CD4+ T cells from peripheral blood mononuclear cells, taken before pregnancy. The V gene is TRBV18, the J gene TRBJ1-1, with 10 bases aligning to TRBD1. The CDR3 DNA follows: TGTGCCAGCTCACCCTGGACAGGGGGGGACACTGAAGCTTTCTTT. As protein: CASSPWTGGDTEAFF.